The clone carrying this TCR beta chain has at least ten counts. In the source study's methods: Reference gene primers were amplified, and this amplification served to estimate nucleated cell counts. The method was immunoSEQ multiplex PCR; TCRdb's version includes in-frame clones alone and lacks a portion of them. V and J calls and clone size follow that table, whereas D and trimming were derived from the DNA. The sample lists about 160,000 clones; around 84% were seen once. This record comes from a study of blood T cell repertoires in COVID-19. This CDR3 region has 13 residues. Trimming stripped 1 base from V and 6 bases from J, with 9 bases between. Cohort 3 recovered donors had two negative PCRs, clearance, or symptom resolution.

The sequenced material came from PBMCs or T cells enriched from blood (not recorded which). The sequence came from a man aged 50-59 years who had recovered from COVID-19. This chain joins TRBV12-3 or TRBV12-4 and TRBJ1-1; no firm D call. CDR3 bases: TGTGCCAGCAGTTTAGGTCCCGGGTCTGAAGCTTTCTTT. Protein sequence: CASSLGPGSEAFF.